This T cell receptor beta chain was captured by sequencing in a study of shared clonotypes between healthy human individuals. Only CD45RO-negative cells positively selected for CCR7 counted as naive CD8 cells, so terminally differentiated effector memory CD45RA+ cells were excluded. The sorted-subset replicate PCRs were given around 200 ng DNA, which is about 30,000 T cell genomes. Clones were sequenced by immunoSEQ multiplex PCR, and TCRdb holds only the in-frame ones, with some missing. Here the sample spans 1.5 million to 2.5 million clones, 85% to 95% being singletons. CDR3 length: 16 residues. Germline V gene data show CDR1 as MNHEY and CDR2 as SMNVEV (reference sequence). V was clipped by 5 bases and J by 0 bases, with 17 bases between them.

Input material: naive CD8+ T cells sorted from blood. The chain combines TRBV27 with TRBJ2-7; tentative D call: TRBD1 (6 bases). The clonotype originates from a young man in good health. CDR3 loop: CASSPSQGISSYEQYF. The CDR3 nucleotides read TGTGCCAGCAGTCCCTCACAGGGAATCAGCTCCTACGAGCAGTACTTC.